The clone carrying this T cell receptor beta chain appeared once. Trimming shortened V by 6 bases and J by 13 bases, and 25 bases separated the two germline ends. The CDR3 has 16 residues. Germline CDR1 MNHNS, CDR2 SASEGT. The record originates from a study of PD-1 blockade in classical Hodgkin lymphoma. Sequenced by immunoSEQ multiplex PCR; TCRdb stores in-frame clones only, minus some. The data contain 2,500 to 3,500 clones, approximately 66% of them singletons. Indicated time point: newly diagnosed, previously untreated cHL patient sample. CD8+ T cell isolation from thawed PBMCs was performed by magnetic negative selection.

This receptor was identified in a human donor with classical Hodgkin lymphoma. Sequencing was carried out using CD8+ T cells from blood. This chain joins TRBV6-1 and TRBJ1-6; D is possibly TRBD1 (5 bases). The CDR3 nucleotides are TGTGCCAGCAGCGAACCGCCAGGGTTTGGGGAGGATCCCCTCCACTTT. It specifies CASSEPPGFGEDPLHF.